This passage covers 23 T cell receptor beta chains from one sample sequenced in a study of response to subunit inactivated influenza vaccine. TCRdb re-called the RT-PCR reads with MiXCR, one entry per CDR3 protein. The table lists roughly 570,000 distinct CDR3 sequences, 12% to 15% of them singletons. Sequenced material: PBMCs from blood, taken 12 days after vaccination. The receptors derive from a man between 45 and 60 years old who received an inactivated influenza vaccine.

The rearrangement links TRBV6-2 or TRBV6-3 to TRBJ2-1; 11 positions agree with TRBD1. This CDR3 is built from 18 residues. With 9 bases clipped from V and 4 bases from J, the junction kept 17 bases outside the gene matches. From germline, CDR1 is MNHEY and CDR2 SVGEGT. The CDR3 DNA follows: TGTGCCAGTAAAGGACAGGGGGCAATCCCGAGGACATACAATGAGCAGTTCTTC. Translated: CASKGQGAIPRTYNEQFF.

This clonotype has a count of ten or more. This rearrangement joins TRBV5-1 to TRBJ1-6; TRBD1 might be the D (6 bases). The CDR3 length is 15 residues. Germline CDR1 SGHRS, CDR2 YFSETQ. The V and J ends lost 3 bases and 7 bases respectively, with 14 bases between them. CDR3 sequence (DNA): TGCGCCAGCAGCTCCGAGGGGGATGGGAATTCACCCCTCCACTTT. Translating it yields CASSSEGDGNSPLHF. The whole variable domain, remainder taken from reference TRBV5-1 and TRBJ1-6, is KAGVTQTPRYLIKTRGQQVTLSCSPISGHRSVSWYQQTPGQGLQFLFEYFSETQRNKGNFPGRFSGRQFSNSRSEMNVSTLELGDSALYLCASSSEGDGNSPLHFGNGTRLTVT.

V and J are TRBV12-3 or TRBV12-4 and TRBJ1-6; 8 bases agree with TRBD1. This CDR3 spans 16 amino acids. V was pared by 6 bases and J by 4 bases, with 8 bases of the junction left unmatched. The CDR3, as DNA: TGTGCCAGCAGCCCCGGGACAGGCGTTTATAATTCACCCCTCCACTTT. Residues: CASSPGTGVYNSPLHF.

This chain links TRBV19 with TRBJ1-6; a possible D gene is TRBD1 (6 bases). This CDR3 spans 16 amino acids. Germline lookup yields CDR1 LNHDA and CDR2 SQIVND (reference sequence). Trimming removed 3 bases from V and 9 bases from J, with 18 bases in between. The CDR3 sequence is CASSMDSQQRGSPLHF. CDR3 bases: TGTGCCAGTAGTATGGACAGCCAACAGAGGGGTTCACCCCTCCACTTT.

This rearrangement joins TRBV7-2 to TRBJ2-7; tentative D call: TRBD1 (5 bases). Trimming pared 1 base from V and 4 bases from J, leaving 17 bases between. The CDR3 spans 16 residues. Germline CDR1 reads SGHTA; CDR2 reads FQGNSA. CDR3 nucleotides: TGTGCCAGCAGCTTAGGAAATTTGCAGGGCTGGTACGAGCAGTACTTC. It yields the protein CASSLGNLQGWYEQYF. Full variable domain (remainder filled in from reference TRBV7-2 and TRBJ2-7): GAGVSQSPSNKVTEKGKDVELRCDPISGHTALYWYRQSLGQGLEFLIYFQGNSAPDKSGLPSDRFSAERTGGSVSTLTIQRTQQEDSAVYLCASSLGNLQGWYEQYFGPGTRLTVT.

A few counts support this clonotype. The chain has TRBV7-9 and TRBJ1-3; 7 bases line up with TRBD1. Germline V lookup: CDR1 SEHNR, CDR2 FQNEAQ (reference sequence). Losses at the gene ends were 5 bases for V and 0 bases for J; bases not matched to a gene: 1. This CDR3 spans 14 amino acids. The CDR3: CASSQGDSGNTIYF. The CDR3 region has the DNA TGTGCCAGCAGCCAGGGGGACTCTGGAAACACCATATATTTT.

The sample holds many counts of this clonotype. This sequence joins TRBV29-1 and TRBJ2-5; 9 bases agree with TRBD2. V shed 7 bases and J 1 base; nucleotides not matched to a gene: 7. Germline CDR1 is SQVTM and CDR2 is ANQGSEA. The CDR3 runs 14 residues. CDR3 DNA sequence: TGCAGCGCCCTTAGCGGGAGAAGCCAAGAGACCCAGTACTTC. Translating it yields CSALSGRSQETQYF.

The chain carries TRBV29-1 and TRBJ2-3; TRBD1 is a possible D gene (5 bases). The CDR3 totals 17 residues. Trimming cost V 4 bases and J 4 bases, with 24 bases left between them. Germline V gives CDR1 SQVTM, CDR2 ANQGSEA. CDR3 residues: CSVAPSPGALRADTQYF. For the CDR3, the DNA is TGCAGCGTTGCCCCTTCGCCTGGGGCTCTTAGGGCAGATACGCAGTATTTT.

This clonotype has a handful of counts. The rearrangement uses TRBV12-3 or TRBV12-4 and TRBJ2-7; 7 bases are a match to TRBD1. The CDR3 is made up of 14 amino acids. V dropped 6 bases and J dropped 5; count of bases not matched to a gene: 10. CDR3 in amino acids: CASSQRGRLNEQYF. CDR3 nucleotide sequence: TGTGCCAGCAGCCAGAGGGGGCGGTTGAACGAGCAGTACTTC.

This clonotype has only a few counts. V gene TRBV9 combines with J gene TRBJ2-3; tentatively, D is TRBD1 or TRBD2 (5 bases each). V lost 4 bases, J lost 4 bases, and 13 bases lay in between. CDR3 length: 14 residues. Germline V gene data show CDR1 as SGDLS and CDR2 as YYNGEE. CDR3 residues: CASSISGTADTQYF. CDR3 coding DNA: TGTGCCAGCAGCATATCCGGGACCGCAGATACGCAGTATTTT.

The chain is built from TRBV20-1 and TRBJ2-3, with D possibly being TRBD2 (5 bases). Trimming pared 0 bases from V and 0 bases from J, leaving 10 bases between. The germline gives CDR1 DFQATT, CDR2 SNEGSKA (reference sequence). This CDR3 has 15 residues. The CDR3, as DNA: TGCAGTGCTAGAGATGGTGGCGGGAGCACAGATACGCAGTATTTT. Residues: CSARDGGGSTDTQYF.

This clonotype was seen more than once but under ten times. This chain links TRBV12-3 or TRBV12-4 with TRBJ2-7; 10 bases line up with TRBD1. V shed 6 bases, J shed 3 bases, and the junction held 8 bases outside the gene matches. The CDR3 is 15 amino acids. This CDR3 reads CASSTAGTGVYEQYF. CDR3 sequence (DNA): TGTGCCAGCAGCACTGCCGGGACAGGGGTCTACGAGCAGTACTTC.

This clonotype was seen only a few times. This sequence joins TRBV14 and TRBJ2-3, with D possibly being TRBD1 (6 bases). Germline V lookup: CDR1 SGHDN, CDR2 FVKESK. Trimming took off 2 bases at V and 4 bases at J, with 10 bases between the two ends. The CDR3 spans 14 residues. The CDR3, as DNA: TGTGCCAGCAGCCAACTAAACAGGGCAGATACGCAGTATTTT. Residues: CASSQLNRADTQYF.

This clonotype was observed many times. The V gene is TRBV6-5, the J gene TRBJ2-3; 7 nucleotides align to TRBD2. With 2 bases clipped from V and 9 bases from J, the junction kept 5 bases outside the gene matches. The length of the CDR3 is 13 residues. The V gene's germline CDR1 is MNHEY and CDR2 SVGAGI. The CDR3 region is CASSYAGAGTQYF. In DNA form, the CDR3 reads TGTGCCAGCAGTTACGCGGGAGCGGGGACGCAGTATTTT.

Points on this clonotype: A single base separates this from a much larger clone, so it may be a read error. CDR3 DNA sequence: TGTGCCAGCAGTCACCATCTCGACGGGGTGTATGAGCAGTACTTC. Its protein product is CASSHHLDGVYEQYF. The V gene is TRBV28, the J gene TRBJ2-7, with D tentatively TRBD2 (5 bases). V lost 5 bases, J lost 7 bases, and 21 bases lay in between. The CDR3 is 15 residues long. The germline gives CDR1 MDHEN, CDR2 SYDVKM.

The table lists this clonotype with a few counts. The chain carries TRBV6-5 and TRBJ2-3, with TRBD2 matching over 8 bases. Germline V gene sequence: CDR1 MNHEY, CDR2 SVGAGI. The CDR3 runs to 15 residues. The J segment lost 1 base and the V segment lost 4 bases, leaving 4 bases of the junction unmatched. The CDR3: CASSWGTSRTDTQYF. CDR3 nucleotides: TGTGCCAGCAGTTGGGGGACTAGTCGCACAGATACGCAGTATTTT.

The chain has TRBV19 and TRBJ2-1; 14 nucleotides agree with TRBD2. Germline-derived CDR1 and CDR2 are LNHDA and SQIVND (reference sequence). The CDR3 length is 19 residues. Unmatched junction bases numbered 14, after V lost 5 bases and J lost 5 bases. CDR3 amino acids: CASSPTRTSGRSFNNEQFF. DNA of the CDR3: TGTGCCAGTAGTCCGACTCGGACTAGCGGGAGGAGCTTCAACAATGAGCAGTTCTTC.

This clonotype came up a few times. The chain recombines TRBV7-6 with TRBJ2-1, with 9 bases aligning to TRBD2. Losses at the gene ends were 2 bases for V and 4 bases for J; bases not matched to a gene: 21. This CDR3 contains 21 residues. Germline V gene sequence: CDR1 SGHVS, CDR2 FNYEAQ. The CDR3 bases are TGTGCCAGCAGCTTAATTCTCCGCGGAGTAGGCGGGAGGGCCTATTACAATGAGCAGTTCTTC. It encodes CASSLILRGVGGRAYYNEQFF.

The CDR3 DNA reads as TGTGCCAGCAGCCAAGATTCCGGGACTAGCCGCTACAATGAGCAGTTCTTC. Its protein product is CASSQDSGTSRYNEQFF. This chain joins TRBV3-1 and TRBJ2-1, with TRBD2 identical over 9 bases. This CDR3 is 17 amino acids long. The V and J ends lost 0 bases and 3 bases, in that order; junction bases with no gene match: 6. From germline, CDR1 is LGHDT and CDR2 YNNKEL (reference sequence).

This clonotype has only a few counts. The genes are TRBV19 and TRBJ1-4, with TRBD1 identical over 7 bases. This CDR3 has 15 residues. Germline CDR1 is LNHDA and CDR2 is SQIVND (reference sequence). The V gene end was trimmed by 3 bases and the J gene end by 5 bases; junction bases not matched to a gene: 6. CDR3 nucleotides: TGTGCCAGTAGTATTGGACAGGTGGGGAATGAAAAACTGTTTTTT. Residues: CASSIGQVGNEKLFF.

V and J are TRBV5-1 and TRBJ2-1, with a tentative D call TRBD2 (7 bases). CDR1 is SGHRS, CDR2 YFSETQ, per germline. The CDR3 length is 15 residues. The germline V and J ends were trimmed by 5 bases and 4 bases, with 16 bases remaining between them. The CDR3 spells CASSFGRGTYNEQFF. DNA of the CDR3: TGCGCCAGCAGTTTCGGGCGGGGGACATACAATGAGCAGTTCTTC.

The chain joins TRBV20-1 to TRBJ2-3, with TRBD2 identical over 10 bases. J was trimmed by 2 bases and V by 0 bases; bases with no gene match: 5. This CDR3 spans 16 amino acids. The germline V gene encodes CDR1 DFQATT and CDR2 SNEGSKA (reference sequence). CDR3 sequence (DNA): TGCAGTGCTAGAGATCGTCTAGCGGGAGCCACAGATACGCAGTATTTT. Amino acid sequence: CSARDRLAGATDTQYF.

This clonotype was observed at least ten times. This sequence joins TRBV28 and TRBJ1-2; a possible D gene is TRBD1 (5 bases). The CDR3 length is 13 residues. Trimming stripped 5 bases from V and 4 bases from J, with 11 bases between. CDR1 is MDHEN, CDR2 SYDVKM, per germline. CDR3 in DNA: TGTGCCAGCAGTCTCCCCGGGGGCTATGGCTACACCTTC. Residues: CASSLPGGYGYTF.